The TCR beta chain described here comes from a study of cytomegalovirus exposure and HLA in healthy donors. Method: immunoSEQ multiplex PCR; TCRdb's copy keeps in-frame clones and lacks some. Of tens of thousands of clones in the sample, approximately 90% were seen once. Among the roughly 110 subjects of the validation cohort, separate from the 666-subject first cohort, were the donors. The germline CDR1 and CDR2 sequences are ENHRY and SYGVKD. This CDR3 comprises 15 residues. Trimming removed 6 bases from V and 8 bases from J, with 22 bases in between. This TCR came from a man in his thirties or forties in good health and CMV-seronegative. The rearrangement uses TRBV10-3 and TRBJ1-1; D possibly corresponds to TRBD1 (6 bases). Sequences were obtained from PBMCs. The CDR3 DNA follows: TGTGCCATCAGAGAACTGTCTCAGGGGCAATCCGAAGCTTTCTTT. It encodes CAIRELSQGQSEAFF.